The 17 T cell receptor beta chains reported below all come from one sample, sequenced in a study of vaccination and CD4 T cells after COVID-19 (dated by TCRdb to between 2021 and 2024). For these TCRs, the target antigens are not known. Per the publication, the treatment or condition label means: approximately 9-day PBMC culture with coronavirus spike peptide pools or control peptides (ViraFEST assay). CD4+ T cells from unexposed donors were collected before the COVID-19 pandemic (2011-2018). Library method: PCR. Data came from an Illumina iSeq 100. TCR sequencing of DNA from cultured CD4+ T cells used the Oncomine TCR Beta short-read assay at the Johns Hopkins FTIC core. The public reads were reprocessed in TCRdb via fastp at Q25 and MiXCR, keeping in-frame beta chains. For every CDR3 protein sequence, its rows merge into one entry that carries the most common genes and DNA. Present in this sample are roughly 7,400 distinct CDR3 sequences, 35% of which were seen just once. The top ten hold approximately 30% of the sample.

Sequenced material: CD4+ T cells from blood, cultured in vitro. The receptor set was obtained from a human donor in good health.

The chain has TRBV19 and TRBJ2-7, with 9 bases lining up with TRBD1. The germline gives CDR1 LNHDA, CDR2 SQIVND (reference sequence). This CDR3 has 13 amino acids. V shed 9 bases and J 2 bases; nucleotides not matched to a gene: 5. CDR3 nucleotide sequence: TGTGCCAGCGGGACAGGGAGGACCTACGAGCAGTACTTC. Protein sequence: CASGTGRTYEQYF.

By proportion, this clonotype is medium-sized. The chain is built from TRBV20-1 and TRBJ1-1; no clear D. The CDR3 is 12 amino acids. Germline V gene lookup returns CDR1 DFQATT and CDR2 SNEGSKA (reference sequence). V shed 1 base and J shed 4 bases, with 7 bases lying between them. The CDR3 bases are TGCAGTGCTAGAGCTGGCCCCACTGAAGCTTTCTTT. It yields the protein CSARAGPTEAFF.

There are a few counts of this clonotype. V usage is TRBV25-1 and J usage is TRBJ1-1; D gene unclear. The CDR3 is 13 residues long. With 7 bases removed from V and 0 bases from J, the gap between germline ends came to 9 bases. Germline assignment: CDR1 MGHDK and CDR2 SYGVNS. CDR3 region: CASTFQLNTEAFF. The CDR3 nucleotides are TGTGCCAGCACTTTTCAATTGAACACTGAAGCTTTCTTT.

This sequence joins TRBV20-1 and TRBJ2-1; D is unresolved. Germline CDR1 reads DFQATT; CDR2 reads SNEGSKA (reference sequence). With 6 bases removed from V and 3 bases from J, the gap between germline ends came to 6 bases. The CDR3 sequence is 11 residues long. The CDR3 DNA sequence: TGCAGTGCAGGCTACTACAATGAGCAGTTCTTC. Translated, it gives CSAGYYNEQFF.

J is TRBJ2-7 and V is TRBV5-6; 7 nucleotides line up with TRBD2. The length of the CDR3 is 13 residues. V trimming: 5 bases; J trimming: 4 bases; junction bases outside the gene matches: 6. Germline V lookup: CDR1 SGHDT, CDR2 YYEEEE. In DNA form, the CDR3 reads TGTGCCAGCAGTCGCGGGGGAATATACGAGCAGTACTTC. The encoded protein is CASSRGGIYEQYF.

This chain connects TRBV24-1 to TRBJ1-2; 7 bases line up with TRBD1. From germline, CDR1 is KGHDR and CDR2 SFDVKD. V lost 3 bases to trimming and J lost 2 bases; unmatched junction nucleotides: 5. The length of the CDR3 is 15 residues. Written as DNA, the CDR3 is TGTGCCACCAGTGATCCGCGGACAGGCAACTATGGCTACACCTTC. Protein: CATSDPRTGNYGYTF.

This clonotype was detected a few times. The chain has TRBV20-1 and TRBJ1-1; 11 positions match TRBD1. After removal of 6 bases from V and 1 base from J, the junction contained 7 bases not matched to a gene. The V gene's germline CDR1 is DFQATT and CDR2 SNEGSKA (reference sequence). This CDR3 comprises 15 residues. Here the CDR3 DNA reads TGCAGTGCCGCCCGGACAGGGGGCAGGAACACTGAAGCTTTCTTT. The encoded protein is CSAARTGGRNTEAFF.

This clonotype is labeled medium-sized. This rearrangement joins TRBV20-1 to TRBJ1-5; D not resolved. The CDR3 runs 15 residues. Germline V lookup: CDR1 DFQATT, CDR2 SNEGSKA (reference sequence). Trimming pared 3 bases from V and 7 bases from J, leaving 19 bases between. The CDR3 spells CSAREFVGSGQPQHF. The CDR3 nucleotides are TGCAGTGCTAGGGAGTTTGTGGGATCGGGGCAGCCCCAGCATTTT.

The chain employs TRBV7-9 and TRBJ1-5; TRBD1 agrees at 8 bases. The germline V gene has CDR1 SEHNR and CDR2 FQNEAQ (reference sequence). The trim removed 2 bases at V and 1 base at J, leaving 1 base unmatched. This CDR3 is built from 15 residues. The CDR3: CASSLQGASNQPQHF. The CDR3 bases are TGTGCCAGCAGCTTACAGGGGGCAAGCAATCAGCCCCAGCATTTT.

Only one count was recorded for this clonotype. The chain links TRBV4-2 to TRBJ2-3; 8 nucleotides line up with TRBD2. This CDR3 spans 15 amino acids. Unmatched junction bases numbered 6, after V lost 4 bases and J lost 3 bases. Germline CDR1 LGHNA, CDR2 YNFKEQ. CDR3 loop: CASSPQRGLTDTQYF. The DNA for the CDR3 is TGTGCCAGCAGCCCTCAGCGGGGGTTAACAGATACGCAGTATTTT.

Judged by abundance, this clonotype is large. The rearrangement joins TRBV27 to TRBJ1-3; D unclear. There are 13 residues in the CDR3. Trimming pared 7 bases from V and 0 bases from J, leaving 7 bases between. Germline V gives CDR1 MNHEY, CDR2 SMNVEV (reference sequence). In DNA, the CDR3 is TGTGCCAGCAAATACACCTCTGGAAACACCATATATTTT. Encoded protein: CASKYTSGNTIYF.

The rearrangement links TRBV6-1 to TRBJ2-3; 7 nucleotides align to TRBD2. Germline lookup yields CDR1 MNHNS and CDR2 SASEGT. With 10 bases clipped from V and 5 bases from J, the junction kept 9 bases outside the gene matches. The CDR3 runs 13 residues. The CDR3 nucleotides read TGTGCCACCCGCCGGGGGGTCGGAGATACGCAGTATTTT. Amino acid sequence: CATRRGVGDTQYF.

The V call is TRBV7-8, the J call TRBJ2-2, with a possible D match to TRBD1 (5 bases). Trimming took off 11 bases at V and 0 bases at J, with 10 bases between the two ends. The CDR3 contains 13 residues. The germline CDR1 and CDR2 sequences are SGHVS and FQNEAQ. As DNA, the CDR3 is TGTGCCCATACGGACACGAACACCGGGGAGCTGTTTTTT. This translates into CAHTDTNTGELFF.

The rearrangement joins TRBV20-1 to TRBJ2-1; 7 nucleotides agree with TRBD1. There are 15 residues in the CDR3. The J segment lost 0 bases and the V segment lost 6 bases, leaving 8 bases of the junction unmatched. Germline assignment: CDR1 DFQATT and CDR2 SNEGSKA (reference sequence). The CDR3 nucleotides read TGCAGTGCGCTAACGGGACAGAGCTCCTACAATGAGCAGTTCTTC. This gives the protein CSALTGQSSYNEQFF.

This clonotype was observed a few times. V usage is TRBV6-5 and J usage is TRBJ1-1; TRBD1 matches at 7 bases. CDR1 and CDR2 (germline): MNHEY, SVGAGI. V lost 2 bases and J lost 6; bases outside the gene matches: 9. This CDR3 contains 15 residues. CDR3 DNA sequence: TGTGCCAGCAGTTACCCCACTAACAGGGGCGCTGAAGCTTTCTTT. Translation gives CASSYPTNRGAEAFF.

As DNA, the CDR3 is TGTGCCAGCAGCCCAGTTAAGACGTCAGGCGAAGCTTTCTTT. Encoded protein: CASSPVKTSGEAFF. The rearrangement links TRBV7-9 to TRBJ1-1; D is uncertain. The CDR3 has 14 residues. CDR1 and CDR2 (germline): SEHNR, FQNEAQ (reference sequence). V lost 5 bases to trimming and J lost 8 bases, with 18 bases between them.

This clonotype was seen only a few times. The chain couples TRBV7-2 to TRBJ1-1; D gene ambiguous. Germline lookup yields CDR1 SGHTA and CDR2 FQGNSA. V gave up 0 bases and J gave up 0 bases, with 5 bases separating them. This CDR3 has 14 amino acids. CDR3 protein: CASSLALLNTEAFF. The CDR3 DNA follows: TGTGCCAGCAGCTTAGCGCTGTTGAACACTGAAGCTTTCTTT. Together with reference TRBV7-2 and TRBJ1-1, the CDR3 gives the full variable domain: GAGVSQSPSNKVTEKGKDVELRCDPISGHTALYWYRQSLGQGLEFLIYFQGNSAPDKSGLPSDRFSAERTGGSVSTLTIQRTQQEDSAVYLCASSLALLNTEAFFGQGTRLTVV.